This T cell receptor beta chain was sequenced in a study of T cell clusters in autoimmune cytopenias. Study information: A median of about 49,000 TRB reads per sample yielded a median around 2,400 distinct clonotypes. Study-level findings and limits: The cluster-lack signature was not seen for secondary cytopenia versus chronic lymphocytic leukemia. Physiological T cell clusters of healthy donors were apparently absent in primary autoimmune cytopenia patients. TRB repertoire shifts in secondary cytopenia and chronic lymphocytic leukemia mostly reflected lymphoma, not autoimmunity.

TRB rearrangements were amplified by touch-down multiplex PCR with mixed TRB-A/B primers. TCRdb reprocessed the multiplex PCR reads and reports one entry per CDR3 protein, with no DNA. The sample features fewer than 7,500 distinct CDR3 sequences, with 4.5% to 5.5% in its top ten. Per germline, CDR1 ENHRY and CDR2 SYGVKD. CDR3 length: 15 amino acids. TRB amplification used 250 ng of peripheral blood genomic DNA. Turning to this clonotype: Its antigen is not identified.

This TCR derives from a human donor with an autoimmune cytopenia or autoimmune hepatitis (not recorded which). The rearrangement links TRBV10-3 to TRBJ2-1; the TCRdb call, TRBD1, lacks DNA for checking. Sequencing was done on a sample of peripheral blood. This CDR3 is CAISQIGGESNEQFF.